This passage covers 32 T cell receptor beta chains from one sample sequenced in a study of control samples from healthy donors and cancer patients. The table came from immunoSEQ multiplex PCR; TCRdb's copy has only in-frame clones and leaves some out. The sample lists roughly 130,000 clones, over 90% occurring once. Sequences were obtained from PBMCs. These receptor sequences come from a man aged 55 to 70 with colorectal cancer.

The rearrangement uses TRBV4-1 and TRBJ2-3; TRBD2 is a possible D gene (7 bases). CDR3 length: 15 amino acids. The V gene lost 2 bases and the J gene lost 7 bases, with 16 bases spanning the gap. From germline, CDR1 is MGHRA and CDR2 YSYEKL. This CDR3 is CASSQIEGGGYTQYF. The CDR3 DNA follows: TGCGCCAGCAGCCAAATCGAGGGGGGGGGATATACGCAGTATTTT.

This CDR3 reads CASSLSGQGYTF. CDR3 in DNA: TGTGCCAGCAGCTTGTCCGGCCAGGGCTACACCTTC. The V call is TRBV7-2, the J call TRBJ1-2; D ambiguous. Germline V gives CDR1 SGHTA, CDR2 FQGNSA. The V end lost 3 bases, the J end lost 8 bases, and 10 bases lay between the germline ends. CDR3 length equals 12 residues. The variable domain in full, completed from reference TRBV7-2 and TRBJ1-2, reads GAGVSQSPSNKVTEKGKDVELRCDPISGHTALYWYRQSLGQGLEFLIYFQGNSAPDKSGLPSDRFSAERTGGSVSTLTIQRTQQEDSAVYLCASSLSGQGYTFGSGTRLTVV.

V gene TRBV5-8 combines with J gene TRBJ1-6, with D hard to call. V lost 3 bases to trimming and J lost 3 bases, with 13 bases between them. The CDR3 covers 16 residues. The germline CDR1 and CDR2 sequences are SGHTS and YDEGEE. The CDR3 sequence is CASSSDSSNYNSPLHF. In nucleotides, the CDR3 is TGTGCCAGCAGCTCCGACTCTTCTAACTATAATTCACCCCTCCACTTT.

Note on this clone: Germline and junction disagree at one end, which may indicate a read error. This chain connects TRBV5-1 to TRBJ1-6; the match to TRBD1 covers 9 bases. The CDR3 length is 11 residues. CDR1 is SGHRS and CDR2 is YFSETQ in the germline V gene. This CDR3 reads CASNNRGRKGF. The CDR3 DNA sequence: TGCGCCAGCAATAACAGGGGGCGAAAAGGGTTT.

This sequence joins TRBV4-3 and TRBJ2-1, with D tentatively TRBD2 (5 bases). The CDR3 has 16 amino acids. V was shortened by 0 bases and J by 6 bases, with 15 bases between the two germline ends. The germline gives CDR1 LGHNA, CDR2 YSLEER. Written as DNA, the CDR3 is TGCGCCAGCAGCCAAGATCTAACTTTCGAGGGCAATGAGCAGTTCTTC. Its protein product is CASSQDLTFEGNEQFF.

The chain carries TRBV12-5 and TRBJ2-2, with a tentative D call TRBD1 (6 bases). Per the germline V gene, CDR1 is LGHNT and CDR2 is FRNRAP. V was clipped by 2 bases and J by 3 bases, with 10 bases between them. This CDR3 is 15 amino acids long. CDR3 protein: CASGLQGPDTGELFF. The CDR3 DNA follows: TGTGCTAGTGGTTTGCAGGGGCCGGACACCGGGGAGCTGTTTTTT.

The chain couples TRBV30 to TRBJ1-2, with D uncertain. Trimming removed 4 bases at V and 7 bases at J, with 13 bases between. Germline V gene lookup returns CDR1 GTSNPN and CDR2 SVGIG (reference sequence). The CDR3 is made up of 12 amino acids. The CDR3 here is CAWNFGPGGYTF. Written as DNA, the CDR3 is TGTGCCTGGAATTTCGGTCCGGGTGGCTACACCTTC.

In regard to this clone: A junction boundary mismatches the germline segment, possibly from a read error. The chain couples TRBV12-3 or TRBV12-4 to TRBJ1-1; no definite D call. CDR3 size: 13 residues. CDR3 amino acids: CASSFRVKTEAFF. The CDR3, as DNA: TGTGCCAGCAGTTTTCGGGTGAAGACTGAAGCTTTCTTT.

The chain employs TRBV5-8 and TRBJ2-3, with a weak D call TRBD1 (6 bases). The CDR3 is 15 amino acids. CDR1 is SGHTS, CDR2 YDEGEE, per germline. Trimming cost V 5 bases and J 0 bases, with 13 bases left between them. The chain's CDR3 is CASSTQGPSTDTQYF. The CDR3 DNA follows: TGTGCCAGCAGTACACAGGGTCCAAGCACAGATACGCAGTATTTT.

V gene TRBV4-3 combines with J gene TRBJ2-4; D not certain. Germline V gene data show CDR1 as LGHNA and CDR2 as YSLEER. This CDR3 contains 14 residues. V was pared by 3 bases and J by 1 base, with 7 bases between. The CDR3 coding sequence is TGCGCCAGCAGCCAGTCCATGGCCAAAAACATTCAGTACTTC. This gives the protein CASSQSMAKNIQYF.

This rearrangement joins TRBV10-1 to TRBJ2-1; TRBD2 might be the D (6 bases). The CDR3 covers 12 residues. CDR1 is WNHNN, CDR2 SYGVQD, per germline (reference sequence). V was shortened by 3 bases and J by 9 bases, with 9 bases between the two germline ends. CDR3 amino acids: CASSDAGPEQFF. The CDR3 region has the DNA TGCGCCAGCAGTGATGCGGGGCCTGAGCAGTTCTTC.

The gene calls are TRBV7-9 and TRBJ2-7; D unclear. V lost 0 bases and J 3 bases, leaving 12 bases between the germline ends. CDR1 is SEHNR and CDR2 is FQNEAQ in the germline V gene (reference sequence). The CDR3 length is 15 residues. This CDR3 reads CASSLAFGQIYEQYF. CDR3 coding DNA: TGTGCCAGCAGCTTAGCTTTTGGGCAGATCTACGAGCAGTACTTC.

This chain links TRBV30 with TRBJ1-1, with unresolved D. Trimming left V 0 bases short and J 3 bases short, with 8 bases between. Germline V gene data show CDR1 as GTSNPN and CDR2 as SVGIG (reference sequence). The CDR3 runs to 13 residues. CDR3 nucleotide sequence: TGTGCCTGGAGTGTAAACCAGGACACTGAAGCTTTCTTT. As protein: CAWSVNQDTEAFF.

J is TRBJ2-3 and V is TRBV5-1; the D is unclear. V dropped 2 bases and J dropped 5 bases, with 9 bases sitting between them. The germline gives CDR1 SGHRS, CDR2 YFSETQ. The CDR3 has 13 amino acids. The CDR3 region is CASSLALGDTQYF. CDR3 nucleotide sequence: TGCGCCAGCAGCTTAGCATTGGGAGATACGCAGTATTTT.

This clone was seen once. The V gene is TRBV6-2 or TRBV6-3, the J gene TRBJ1-6; 7 bases are a match to TRBD1. Trimming took 5 bases from V and 7 from J; bases not matched to a gene: 5. Germline CDR1 MNHEY, CDR2 SVGEGT. The CDR3 runs 14 residues. CDR3 DNA sequence: TGTGCCAGCAGTCAAGGACAGGCCAATTCACCCCTCCACTTT. Translated: CASSQGQANSPLHF.

The chain couples TRBV19 to TRBJ2-3; D not certain. Germline CDR1 is LNHDA and CDR2 is SQIVND (reference sequence). The CDR3 is 12 residues long. Deletions cut 2 bases from V and 4 bases from J, with 4 bases between. The CDR3 here is CASSIRPDTQYF. The CDR3 DNA reads as TGTGCCAGTAGTATAAGACCAGATACGCAGTATTTT.

The rearrangement links TRBV3-1 (or the pseudogene TRBV3-2) to TRBJ1-2; TRBD1 might be the D (5 bases). The germline V gene encodes CDR1 LGHDT and CDR2 YNNKEL (reference sequence). The CDR3 has 13 residues. V was clipped by 6 bases and J by 4 bases, with 12 bases between them. CDR3 nucleotides: TGTGCCAGCAGGGAAACAGGTGCCTATGGCTACACCTTC. Its translation: CASRETGAYGYTF.

This chain joins TRBV11-3 and TRBJ1-5; no reliable D call. Per germline, CDR1 SGHNT and CDR2 YENEEA. CDR3 length: 14 residues. V lost 0 bases and J 5 bases, leaving 8 bases between the germline ends. CDR3 DNA: TGTGCCAGCAGCTTAGAACCTCCCCATCAGCCCCAGCATTTT. Encoded protein: CASSLEPPHQPQHF.

The chain joins TRBV7-9 to TRBJ2-1; D is unresolved. Germline assignment: CDR1 SEHNR and CDR2 FQNEAQ (reference sequence). The V end was cut by 3 bases, the J end by 8 bases, with 5 bases between. CDR3 length: 11 residues. The CDR3 here is CASSFTDEQFF. CDR3 nucleotide sequence: TGTGCCAGCAGCTTCACAGATGAGCAGTTCTTC.

For the CDR3, the DNA is TGTGCCAGCAGCTCTAGCGGGGGGGCGGGGCCCGGGGAGCTGTTTTTT. This sequence encodes CASSSSGGAGPGELFF. The V gene is TRBV6-6, the J gene TRBJ2-2; TRBD2 agrees at 12 bases. The V segment lost 6 bases and the J segment 6 bases; nucleotides outside the gene matches: 8. The CDR3 sequence is 16 residues long. CDR1 and CDR2 (germline): MNHNY, SVGAGI (reference sequence).

The chain uses TRBV6-5 and TRBJ2-3; TRBD2 agrees at 11 bases. Per germline, CDR1 MNHEY and CDR2 SVGAGI. The CDR3 spans 15 residues. Germline trimming cut 7 bases from V and 2 bases from J; bases unmatched to any gene: 5. CDR3 loop: CASTSTSGNTDTQYF. Here the CDR3 DNA reads TGTGCCAGCACATCGACTAGCGGGAACACAGATACGCAGTATTTT.

The J gene is TRBJ2-2, the V gene TRBV7-2, with D possibly TRBD1 on 5 matching bases. Per the germline V gene, CDR1 is SGHTA and CDR2 is FQGNSA. Trimming took off 1 base at V and 6 bases at J, with 6 bases between the two ends. The CDR3 loop spans 13 amino acids. The CDR3 DNA follows: TGTGCCAGCAGCTTAGACAGGCCCGGGGAGCTGTTTTTT. The encoded protein is CASSLDRPGELFF.

V usage is TRBV11-2 and J usage is TRBJ1-6, with D tentatively TRBD1 (6 bases). Deletions cut 5 bases from V and 6 bases from J, with 8 bases between. Germline V CDR1 and CDR2: SGHAT, FQNNGV. This CDR3 region has 13 residues. In DNA form, the CDR3 reads TGTGCCAGCAGCCCACAGGGTAATTCACCCCTCCACTTT. It is translated as CASSPQGNSPLHF.

This chain uses TRBV11-3 with TRBJ2-1; tentatively, D is TRBD1 or TRBD2 (5 bases each). Germline-derived CDR1 and CDR2 are SGHNT and YENEEA. Trimming removed 1 base at V and 7 bases at J, with 11 bases between. There are 14 residues in the CDR3. CDR3 bases: TGTGCCAGCAGCTTAGCAGGGACCAGAAATGAGCAGTTCTTC. It is translated as CASSLAGTRNEQFF.

J is TRBJ2-7 and V is TRBV7-9, with 8 bases lining up with TRBD1. V lost 3 bases, J lost 2 bases, and 3 bases stayed unmatched. This CDR3 spans 14 amino acids. Germline V gene sequence: CDR1 SEHNR, CDR2 FQNEAQ (reference sequence). The CDR3 spells CASSFRTGPYEQYF. CDR3 nucleotides: TGTGCCAGCAGCTTCCGGACAGGGCCCTACGAGCAGTACTTC. Based on the CDR3 plus reference TRBV7-9 and TRBJ2-7, the full variable domain is DTGVSQNPRHKITKRGQNVTFRCDPISEHNRLYWYRQTLGQGPEFLTYFQNEAQLEKSRLLSDRFSAERPKGSFSTLEIQRTEQGDSAMYLCASSFRTGPYEQYFGPGTRLTVT.

The chain has TRBV28 and TRBJ1-5; D not certain. CDR1 is MDHEN, CDR2 SYDVKM, per germline. Trimming took 5 bases from V and 6 from J, leaving 8 bases between them. The length of the CDR3 is 12 residues. CDR3 loop: CASSAGTQPQHF. The DNA of the CDR3 is TGTGCCAGCAGTGCAGGAACTCAGCCCCAGCATTTT. Using reference TRBV28 and TRBJ1-5 for the parts outside the CDR3, the full variable domain is DVKVTQSSRYLVKRTGEKVFLECVQDMDHENMFWYRQDPGLGLRLIYFSYDVKMKEKGDIPEGYSVSREKKERFSLILESASTNQTSMYLCASSAGTQPQHFGDGTRLSIL.

CDR3 sequence (DNA): TGTGCCAGCAGCTTAACGGCTGTCACCGGGGAGCTGTTTTTT. Protein product: CASSLTAVTGELFF. J is TRBJ2-2 and V is TRBV7-9; D gene ambiguous. This CDR3 spans 14 amino acids. Trimming removed 2 bases from V and 4 bases from J, with 8 bases in between. CDR1 SEHNR and CDR2 FQNEAQ come from the germline V gene (reference sequence). The variable domain in full, with the rest retrieved from reference TRBV7-9 and TRBJ2-2, is DTGVSQNPRHKITKRGQNVTFRCDPISEHNRLYWYRQTLGQGPEFLTYFQNEAQLEKSRLLSDRFSAERPKGSFSTLEIQRTEQGDSAMYLCASSLTAVTGELFFGEGSRLTVL.

This clone is a singleton in its sample. The chain joins TRBV6-1 to TRBJ2-3, with 10 nucleotides matching TRBD2. V lost 3 bases, J lost 5 bases, and 17 bases stayed unmatched. The germline V gene has CDR1 MNHNS and CDR2 SASEGT. This CDR3 has 19 amino acids. This CDR3 is CASSENYWDLVAGGDTQYF. In DNA form, the CDR3 reads TGTGCCAGCAGTGAGAACTACTGGGATCTAGTAGCGGGGGGAGATACGCAGTATTTT.

A note on this clone: One end of the junction fails to match germline, which may point to a read error. The chain combines TRBV6-6 with TRBJ1-1, with D tentatively TRBD1 (6 bases). CDR1 is MNHNY, CDR2 SVGAGI, per germline (reference sequence). This CDR3 spans 13 amino acids. The CDR3 protein is CASSYSRDTEAFF. The CDR3 bases are TGTGCCAGCAGTTACTCGAGGGACACCGAAGCTTTCTTT.

V and J are TRBV9 and TRBJ2-3; 11 bases agree with TRBD2. Germline CDR1 is SGDLS and CDR2 is YYNGEE. V shed 4 bases and J 6 bases; nucleotides not matched to a gene: 7. This CDR3 comprises 15 residues. CDR3 DNA sequence: TGTGCCAGCAGCCCGACTAGCGGGAAAGTTGATACGCAGTATTTT. As protein: CASSPTSGKVDTQYF.

The chain has TRBV13 and TRBJ2-2, with D maybe TRBD1 (5 bases). CDR3 length: 15 residues. Germline V lookup: CDR1 PRHDT, CDR2 FYEKMQ (reference sequence). V was trimmed by 0 bases and J by 1 base, leaving 6 bases between them. CDR3 in DNA: TGTGCCAGCAGCTTAGGGACAGTGAACACCGGGGAGCTGTTTTTT. It is translated as CASSLGTVNTGELFF. Complete variable domain (other parts from reference TRBV13 and TRBJ2-2): AAGVIQSPRHLIKEKRETATLKCYPIPRHDTVYWYQQGPGQDPQFLISFYEKMQSDKGSIPDRFSAQQFSDYHSELNMSSLELGDSALYFCASSLGTVNTGELFFGEGSRLTVL.

The chain employs TRBV7-9 and TRBJ2-3; maybe TRBD2 (6 bases). The CDR3 is 16 amino acids. With 1 base removed from V and 0 bases from J, the gap between germline ends came to 11 bases. The V gene's germline CDR1 is SEHNR and CDR2 FQNEAQ (reference sequence). In nucleotides, the CDR3 is TGTGCCAGCAGCTTAGGAGGCGGGGCCAGCACAGATACGCAGTATTTT. Its protein product is CASSLGGGASTDTQYF.